Listed here is a single T cell receptor beta chain. The data originate from a study of cytomegalovirus exposure and HLA in healthy donors. At the level of the study: For the approximately 390 genotyped donors, about 79% fell within the Caucasian-associated ancestry cluster.

J lost 4 bases, V lost 1 base, and 7 bases had no gene match. Per the germline V gene, CDR1 is SGHTA and CDR2 is FQGNSA. The CDR3 is made up of 17 amino acids. The PCR was carried out with 60 Vbeta primers and 13 Jbeta primers. Per the original data handling: A later analysis counted 70 million to 85 million unique TCR beta chains, around 10 million shared. Assay: immunoSEQ multiplex PCR; the TCRdb copy retains only in-frame clones and omits some. V, J and clone size were drawn from that table, and D and trimming were deduced from the DNA. This table holds approximately 150,000 clones, roughly 66% found once.

This receptor was taken from a woman under 30 in good health and CMV-seronegative. The sample comprised PBMCs. This chain joins TRBV7-2 and TRBJ1-6, with 7 bases fitting TRBD1. As DNA, the CDR3 is TGTGCCAGCAGCTTAGAGGGGGCAGGGAGGTATAATTCACCCCTCCACTTT. This sequence encodes CASSLEGAGRYNSPLHF.